This TCR beta chain originates from a study of cytomegalovirus exposure and HLA in healthy donors. The study ran its PCR with 60 Vbeta and 13 Jbeta primers. Source study methods: An analysis that came later counted some 80 million unique TCR beta chains, approximately 12 million shared. Clones were sequenced by immunoSEQ multiplex PCR, and TCRdb holds only the in-frame ones, with some missing. V and J calls and clone size are as listed in that table; D and trimming were resolved from the DNA. The data contain 200,000 to 250,000 clones, about 74% of them singletons. General study results and limits: Later analysis suggested most CMV-associated TCR beta chains were HLA-restricted.

The CDR3 loop spans 18 amino acids. Per the germline V gene, CDR1 is SGHNT and CDR2 is YYREEE (reference sequence). V lost 4 bases and J 4 bases, leaving 21 bases between the germline ends. As concerns this clone: Its specificity is not known.

The source of this sequence is a woman in her 30s in good health and CMV-seronegative. Sequencing input: PBMCs. V usage is TRBV5-4 and J usage is TRBJ2-6, with D perhaps matching TRBD1 (5 bases). CDR3 protein: CASSQDGADSSGANVLTF. CDR3 in DNA: TGTGCCAGCAGCCAAGATGGGGCCGACAGTTCCGGGGCCAACGTCCTGACTTTC.